Below, 24 T cell receptor beta chains from the same sample are listed, as sequenced in a study of blood T cell repertoires in COVID-19 (dated by TCRdb to the early 2020s). Library method: the immunoSEQ multiplex PCR assay. The table was pulled from immuneACCESS by TCRdb, which kept in-frame rearrangements only. Such tables lose some clones; where checked, under half of the loss comes from unresolved V genes, and the rest has no known cause. This sample holds 150,000 to 200,000 clones; 86% were observed only once. The top ten clones comprise 20% to 25% of the sample. Input material: PBMCs or T cells enriched from blood (not recorded which). All receptors come from a woman between 40 and 55 years old in a cohort exposed to, infected with or recovered from COVID-19 (not recorded which).

V gene TRBV5-5 combines with J gene TRBJ1-5; TRBD1 is a possible D gene (5 bases). Germline assignment: CDR1 SGHKS and CDR2 YYEKEE (reference sequence). The CDR3 runs to 13 residues. V was shortened by 4 bases and J by 4 bases, with 9 bases between the two germline ends. CDR3 loop: CASSLQVNQPQHF. The CDR3 bases are TGTGCCAGCAGCCTACAGGTTAATCAGCCCCAGCATTTT.

The rearrangement links TRBV25-1 to TRBJ2-5, with TRBD2 matching 7 bases. Trimming cost V 4 bases and J 3 bases; bases outside gene matches: 5. CDR3 length: 14 amino acids. The germline gives CDR1 MGHDK, CDR2 SYGVNS. Here the CDR3 DNA reads TGTGCCAGCAGTGCGGTGCGGGGGAAAGAGACCCAGTACTTC. Amino acid sequence: CASSAVRGKETQYF.

The chain employs TRBV19 and TRBJ2-3, with 8 bases identical to TRBD1. Germline V CDR1 and CDR2: LNHDA, SQIVND (reference sequence). Losses at the gene ends were 4 bases for V and 2 bases for J; bases not matched to a gene: 11. This CDR3 is built from 17 residues. In DNA, the CDR3 is TGTGCCAGTAGTAACCCAGGACAGGGTGGGCCCACAGATACGCAGTATTTT. It encodes CASSNPGQGGPTDTQYF.

This chain joins TRBV7-7 and TRBJ1-3, with TRBD1 matching 11 bases. The CDR3 has 15 amino acids. V shed 4 bases, J shed 2 bases, and the junction held 1 base outside the gene matches. CDR1 is SSHAT, CDR2 FNYEAQ, per germline (reference sequence). For the CDR3, the DNA is TGTGCCAGCAGCTGGGGACAGGGGGCTGGAAACACCATATATTTT. Translating gives CASSWGQGAGNTIYF. The full variable domain, completed using reference TRBV7-7 and TRBJ1-3, is GAGVSQSPRYKVTKRGQDVTLRCDPISSHATLYWYQQALGQGPEFLTYFNYEAQPDKSGLPSDRFSAERPEGSISTLTIQRTEQRDSAMYRCASSWGQGAGNTIYFGEGSWLTVV.

This clone has just a few counts. The chain combines TRBV2 with TRBJ2-1; TRBD1 agrees at 9 bases. Losses at the gene ends were 6 bases for V and 3 bases for J; bases not matched to a gene: 12. The CDR3 is 17 residues long. Germline CDR1 and CDR2: SNHLY and FYNNEI. The CDR3 here is CASRASWDRAHYNEQFF. The CDR3 region has the DNA TGTGCCAGCAGGGCGAGTTGGGACAGGGCGCACTACAATGAGCAGTTCTTC. The full variable domain, its missing parts supplied by reference TRBV2 and TRBJ2-1, is EPEVTQTPSHQVTQMGQEVILRCVPISNHLYFYWYRQILGQKVEFLVSFYNNEISEKSEIFDDQFSVERPDGSNFTLKIRSTKLEDSAMYFCASRASWDRAHYNEQFFGPGTRLTVL.

The chain is built from TRBV7-9 and TRBJ2-1, with 7 bases aligning to TRBD2. The CDR3 has 17 residues. V trimming: 1 base; J trimming: 1 base; junction bases outside the gene matches: 7. Germline CDR1 SEHNR, CDR2 FQNEAQ (reference sequence). The CDR3 spells CASSLVGTTYSYNEQFF. CDR3 in DNA: TGTGCCAGCAGCTTAGTTGGGACTACCTATTCCTACAATGAGCAGTTCTTC.

The V and J genes are TRBV19 and TRBJ2-7; 9 bases line up with TRBD2. The V gene end was trimmed by 1 base and the J gene end by 2 bases; junction bases not matched to a gene: 3. The germline V gene has CDR1 LNHDA and CDR2 SQIVND (reference sequence). This CDR3 has 15 residues. The CDR3 bases are TGTGCCAGTAGTATAGGTCTAGCGGGGCCCTACGAGCAGTACTTC. This sequence encodes CASSIGLAGPYEQYF.

The V gene is TRBV5-1, the J gene TRBJ1-1; D unclear. Per germline, CDR1 SGHRS and CDR2 YFSETQ. There are 15 residues in the CDR3. The ends were cut back, 4 bases at V and 1 base at J, with 14 bases in the middle. The CDR3: CASSMTGRKNTEAFF. CDR3 DNA: TGCGCCAGCAGCATGACGGGGAGGAAGAACACTGAAGCTTTCTTT. Complete variable domain (other parts from reference TRBV5-1 and TRBJ1-1): KAGVTQTPRYLIKTRGQQVTLSCSPISGHRSVSWYQQTPGQGLQFLFEYFSETQRNKGNFPGRFSGRQFSNSRSEMNVSTLELGDSALYLCASSMTGRKNTEAFFGQGTRLTVV.

J is TRBJ2-1 and V is TRBV5-1; 14 positions agree with TRBD2. With 2 bases clipped from V and 1 base from J, the junction kept 11 bases outside the gene matches. The germline V gene has CDR1 SGHRS and CDR2 YFSETQ. CDR3 length equals 20 residues. In DNA, the CDR3 is TGCGCCAGCAGCTTAAAGAGGCCGGGACTAGCGGGAGCATCCTACAATGAGCAGTTCTTC. This encodes CASSLKRPGLAGASYNEQFF. Together with reference TRBV5-1 and TRBJ2-1, the CDR3 gives the full variable domain: KAGVTQTPRYLIKTRGQQVTLSCSPISGHRSVSWYQQTPGQGLQFLFEYFSETQRNKGNFPGRFSGRQFSNSRSEMNVSTLELGDSALYLCASSLKRPGLAGASYNEQFFGPGTRLTVL.

The chain is built from TRBV29-1 and TRBJ1-2; D perhaps matches TRBD1 (5 bases). The CDR3 is made up of 14 amino acids. Deletions cut 3 bases from V and 2 bases from J, with 13 bases between. The V gene's germline CDR1 is SQVTM and CDR2 ANQGSEA. The CDR3 loop reads CSVDSRDLNYGYTF. As DNA, the CDR3 is TGCAGCGTTGACTCCCGGGACTTAAACTATGGCTACACCTTC.

The rearrangement joins TRBV11-2 to TRBJ2-2; 7 bases agree with TRBD1. The CDR3 totals 16 residues. Trimming cost V 3 bases and J 7 bases; bases outside gene matches: 11. CDR1 SGHAT and CDR2 FQNNGV come from the germline V gene. CDR3 sequence (DNA): TGTGCCAGCAGCTTCTCCGGGACCCCAGGGGGCGGGGAGCTGTTTTTT. Protein product: CASSFSGTPGGGELFF.

V is TRBV10-1 and J is TRBJ2-7; D is possibly TRBD2 (5 bases). This CDR3 has 12 amino acids. Looked up from germline, CDR1 is WNHNN and CDR2 is SYGVQD (reference sequence). V lost 2 bases and J lost 6, with 8 bases in between. The CDR3 DNA reads TGCGCCAGCAGTGAGCTCGGGATCGAGCAGTACTTC. Encoded protein: CASSELGIEQYF.

The CDR3 DNA reads as TGTGCCAGCAGTCCACTGACAGATAACACTGAAGCTTTCTTT. Its translation is CASSPLTDNTEAFF. This chain joins TRBV28 and TRBJ1-1; D perhaps matches TRBD1 (5 bases). Trimming cost V 5 bases and J 2 bases, with 12 bases left between them. The germline V gene encodes CDR1 MDHEN and CDR2 SYDVKM. The CDR3 runs 14 residues.

This clone turned up a few times. This chain connects TRBV4-1 to TRBJ1-1; 8 bases align to TRBD1. This CDR3 has 17 residues. Germline V lookup: CDR1 MGHRA, CDR2 YSYEKL. Losses at the gene ends were 0 bases for V and 2 bases for J; bases not matched to a gene: 8. The CDR3 reads CASSQDIPGQVNTEAFF. As DNA, the CDR3 is TGCGCCAGCAGCCAAGACATACCGGGACAGGTCAACACTGAAGCTTTCTTT.

The chain has TRBV7-2 and TRBJ1-1, with D possibly matching TRBD1 (5 bases). The CDR3 is 14 residues long. Germline CDR1 is SGHTA and CDR2 is FQGNSA. With 3 bases removed from V and 0 bases from J, the gap between germline ends came to 8 bases. The CDR3 is CASSLGGLNTEAFF. The CDR3 DNA reads TGTGCCAGCAGCTTGGGGGGTCTGAACACTGAAGCTTTCTTT.

This sequence joins TRBV5-1 and TRBJ2-2; D possibly corresponds to TRBD1 (6 bases). The CDR3 consists of 13 residues. Between the trimmed V and J ends, which lost 0 bases and 6 bases, there was a span of 6 bases. Germline CDR1 is SGHRS and CDR2 is YFSETQ. The CDR3 sequence is CASSLGGPGELFF. CDR3 bases: TGCGCCAGCAGCTTGGGGGGGCCCGGGGAGCTGTTTTTT.

The chain employs TRBV5-6 and TRBJ2-7; the D gene is possibly TRBD2 (7 bases). The germline V gene encodes CDR1 SGHDT and CDR2 YYEEEE. CDR3 length equals 14 residues. The V gene lost 2 bases and the J gene lost 7 bases, with 16 bases spanning the gap. The CDR3, as DNA: TGTGCCAGCAGCTTCCGGGGGGCGGGAAGAGAGCAGTACTTC. Translated: CASSFRGAGREQYF.

CDR3 bases: TGCGCCAGCAGCCAAGTCCGGTCCGATTCCTACGAGCAGTACTTC. Encoded protein: CASSQVRSDSYEQYF. This chain connects TRBV4-3 to TRBJ2-7, with D unresolved. This CDR3 spans 15 amino acids. In germline, CDR1 is LGHNA, CDR2 YSLEER. The V end lost 1 base, the J end lost 1 base, and 11 bases lay between the germline ends.

The chain links TRBV5-1 to TRBJ2-7; TRBD1 might be the D (5 bases). Germline lookup yields CDR1 SGHRS and CDR2 YFSETQ. The ends were cut back, 4 bases at V and 2 bases at J, with 10 bases in the middle. The CDR3 is 13 residues long. CDR3 loop: CASSMTDPYEQYF. CDR3 DNA: TGCGCCAGCAGCATGACAGATCCCTACGAGCAGTACTTC.

The rearrangement uses TRBV11-2 and TRBJ1-2; D is uncertain. The V gene's germline CDR1 is SGHAT and CDR2 FQNNGV. With 2 bases removed from V and 5 bases from J, the gap between germline ends came to 9 bases. This CDR3 spans 13 amino acids. CDR3 sequence: CASSLIGPYGYTF. Written as DNA, the CDR3 is TGTGCCAGCAGCTTAATCGGTCCTTATGGCTACACCTTC.

The chain recombines TRBV4-2 with TRBJ2-7; 9 nucleotides align to TRBD1. V dropped 4 bases and J dropped 2; count of bases not matched to a gene: 6. The CDR3 covers 15 residues. Germline V gene data show CDR1 as LGHNA and CDR2 as YNFKEQ. CDR3 residues: CASSPDRGNAYEQYF. CDR3 nucleotides: TGTGCCAGCAGCCCCGACAGGGGGAATGCCTACGAGCAGTACTTC.

The rearrangement joins TRBV19 to TRBJ2-2; D is uncertain. Germline V gene sequence: CDR1 LNHDA, CDR2 SQIVND (reference sequence). CDR3 size: 14 residues. Trimming pared 3 bases from V and 1 base from J, leaving 6 bases between. The CDR3 DNA is TGTGCCAGTAGTATTGGAGTGAACACCGGGGAGCTGTTTTTT. Protein product: CASSIGVNTGELFF.

The chain recombines TRBV5-1 with TRBJ2-3, with 9 positions matching TRBD2. Germline loops: CDR1 SGHRS, CDR2 YFSETQ. CDR3 size: 15 residues. Unmatched junction bases numbered 5, after V lost 0 bases and J lost 6 bases. The CDR3 DNA sequence: TGCGCCAGCAGCTTGGCTAGCGGGGAGTCGGATACGCAGTATTTT. Translated, it gives CASSLASGESDTQYF.

Written as DNA, the CDR3 is TGCGCCAGCAGGGCCGGGGGGATGAACACTGAAGCTTTCTTT. Translated, it gives CASRAGGMNTEAFF. This chain joins TRBV10-1 and TRBJ1-1; weak D call: TRBD1 (5 bases). Per the germline V gene, CDR1 is WNHNN and CDR2 is SYGVQD (reference sequence). V was cut by 6 bases and J by 0 bases, with 11 bases left in between. The CDR3 totals 14 residues.